This is a list of T cell receptor beta chains from one sample in a study of shared clonotypes between healthy human individuals. Libraries were prepared by immunoSEQ multiplex PCR; TCRdb keeps only in-frame clonotypes and omits some of them. Counted here are around 620,000 clones, approximately 96% occurring once; the ten biggest clones make up over 0.1%. The specimen was naive CD8+ T cells sorted from blood. The source of these receptors is a woman aged 25 to 39 in good health. CDR3s include the opening cysteine and the closing phenylalanine or tryptophan. Each record gives: J gene, CDR3 length, clone size, V gene, D gene, CDR3 protein, CDR3 DNA. D genes are given only for firm matches. Size is omitted from some rows. Given values are once, few, many or a class for expanded clones.

>TRBJ2-4|15|.|TRBV2|.
CASIPGARAKNIQYF
TGTGCCAGCATTCCGGGGGCGAGGGCCAAAAACATTCAGTACTTC
>TRBJ2-7|15|.|TRBV19|TRBD2
CASSIDLSTSGEQYF
TGTGCCAGTAGTATAGATCTATCCACTAGCGGCGAGCAGTACTTC
>TRBJ2-3|13|.|TRBV9|.
CAGRPMSTDTQYF
TGTGCCGGCAGGCCCATGAGCACAGATACGCAGTATTTT
>TRBJ2-7|16|.|TRBV18|TRBD2
CASSPGTSGGSYEQYF
TGTGCCAGCTCACCAGGGACTAGCGGGGGTTCCTACGAGCAGTACTTC
>TRBJ1-2|14|.|TRBV4-1|.
CASSPERGGYGYTF
TGCGCCAGCAGCCCCGAAAGGGGCGGCTATGGCTACACCTTC
>TRBJ2-3|14|once|TRBV7-8|.
CASSLVGTTDTQYF
TGTGCCAGCAGCTTAGTCGGGACCACAGATACGCAGTATTTT
>TRBJ2-6|16|.|TRBV5-6|.
CASSLIGDSGANVLTF
TGTGCCAGCAGCTTGATCGGGGACTCTGGGGCCAACGTCCTGACTTTC
>TRBJ1-1|15|.|TRBV9|.
CASSEGDSVNTEAFF
TGTGCCAGCAGCGAGGGCGACAGCGTGAACACTGAAGCTTTCTTT
>TRBJ2-1|17|.|TRBV7-8|TRBD2
CASSLGTGTSAHNEQFF
TGTGCCAGCAGCTTAGGCACCGGGACTAGCGCTCACAATGAGCAGTTCTTC
>TRBJ2-7|18|.|TRBV19|TRBD1
CASRRGDRGPWGSYEQYF
TGTGCCAGTAGAAGGGGGGACAGGGGCCCCTGGGGCTCCTACGAGCAGTACTTC
>TRBJ1-4|16|.|TRBV5-5|.
CASSARPRTTNEKLFF
TGTGCCAGCAGCGCCCGCCCCCGGACAACTAATGAAAAACTGTTTTTT
>TRBJ1-1|16|.|TRBV10-3|TRBD1
CAISEEQGARDTEAFF
TGTGCCATCAGTGAAGAACAGGGGGCGCGTGATACTGAAGCTTTCTTT